Below, one TCR beta chain is given with its context. The target antigen is unknown. Generated by immunoSEQ multiplex PCR, the TCRdb table keeps only in-frame clones and is missing some. Altogether a few million clones are present, 80% to 95% being singletons, with the ten largest covering 0.37%. V shed 5 bases and J 5 bases; nucleotides not matched to a gene: 15. The CDR3 covers 16 residues. Germline V CDR1 and CDR2: LNHDA, SQIVND (reference sequence). The sample belongs to a study of shared clonotypes between healthy human individuals. Turning to the study itself: Samples came from two female and three male donors aged 18 to 49. Study-wide findings and caveats: Generation probabilities of non-shared clonotypes were lower (relative to those shared by all four donors).

CD4+ cells were split into CD45RA+ naive and CD45RA-negative memory subsets. The chain combines TRBV19 with TRBJ2-7, with 7 bases matching TRBD1. The TCR comes from a young man in good health. Some clones in this sample may be carry-over from other donors' samples. The sequenced sample was naive CD4+ T cells from PBMCs. The subset was: CD45RA+ positively selected. The CDR3 region is CASSRNSRDSHHEQYF. The CDR3 DNA reads TGTGCCAGTAGTCGCAACTCCCGGGACAGTCATCACGAGCAGTACTTC.